This TCR beta chain is from a study of beta chain features in type 1 diabetes. Study-wide results and limits: TCRB rearrangement may or may not be influenced by HLA type; here this remained unresolved. Sequencing from cDNA could over-represent high-TCR-expressing cells.

The CDR3 covers 13 residues. The V and J ends lost 0 bases and 6 bases respectively, with 8 bases between them. The germline V gene encodes CDR1 SEHNR and CDR2 FQNEAQ (reference sequence). All of the isolated RNA was reverse transcribed, so expressed TCRB transcripts were sequenced. Data came from immunoSEQ multiplex PCR; TCRdb stores just in-frame clones and leaves some out. Among hundreds of thousands of clones listed, under 20% were seen once. Every participating donor gave one draw, a heparinised blood sample averaging around 100 mL. Isolation of CD4+ naive, central memory, regulatory and stem cell-like memory cells was achieved by sorting via CD45RO/CCR7/CD25/CD127/CD95/CD27. As concerns this clone: What it binds is not known.

The sequenced sample consisted of naive CD4+ T cells from blood. The V and J genes are TRBV7-9 and TRBJ1-1; D gene ambiguous. The source is a young woman in good health. CDR3 coding DNA: TGTGCCAGCAGCTTAGCTGCAGGTGCTGAAGCTTTCTTT. Translated: CASSLAAGAEAFF.